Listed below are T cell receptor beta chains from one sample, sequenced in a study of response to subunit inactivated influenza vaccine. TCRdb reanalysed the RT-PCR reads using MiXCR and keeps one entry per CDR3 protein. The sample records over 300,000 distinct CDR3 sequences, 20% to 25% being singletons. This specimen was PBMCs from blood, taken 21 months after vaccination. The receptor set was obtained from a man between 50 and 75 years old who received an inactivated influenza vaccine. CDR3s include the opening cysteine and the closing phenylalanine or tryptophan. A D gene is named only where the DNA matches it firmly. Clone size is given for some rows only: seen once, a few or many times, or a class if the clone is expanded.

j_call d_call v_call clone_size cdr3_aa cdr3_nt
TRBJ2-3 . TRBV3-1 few CASSPYDSEGTQYF TGTGCCAGCAGCCCCTACGACTCCGAGGGTACGCAGTATTTT
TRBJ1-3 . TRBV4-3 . CASFMQSCGNTIYF TGCGCCAGCTTCATGCAATCCTGTGGAAACACCATATATTTT
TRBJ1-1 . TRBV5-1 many CASSLGYLPEGFWNTEAFF TGCGCCAGCAGCTTGGGATACTTGCCGGAGGGCTTTTGGAACACTGAAGCTTTCTTT
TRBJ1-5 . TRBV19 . CASSISPRGRSNQPQHF TGTGCCAGTAGTATCAGTCCCAGGGGTAGAAGCAATCAGCCCCAGCATTTT
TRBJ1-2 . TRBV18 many CASSPPEGLGGYTF TGTGCCAGCTCACCACCAGAGGGGCTTGGAGGCTACACCTTC
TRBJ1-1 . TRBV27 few CASTQIPGNTEAFF TGTGCCAGCACCCAGATCCCAGGGAACACTGAAGCTTTCTTT
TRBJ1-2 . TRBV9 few CASSALTGSYGYTF TGTGCCAGCAGCGCCCTGACAGGTTCCTATGGCTACACCTTC
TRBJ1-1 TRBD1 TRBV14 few CASSQGSQGAYTEAFF TGTGCCAGCAGCCAAGGATCGCAGGGGGCTTACACTGAAGCTTTCTTT
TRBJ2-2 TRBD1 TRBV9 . CASSVATTGVNTGELFF TGTGCCAGCAGCGTAGCTACGACAGGGGTGAACACCGGGGAGCTGTTTTTT
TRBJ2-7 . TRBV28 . CASTLQGSSYEQYF TGTGCCAGCACCCTTCAGGGGTCCTCCTACGAGCAGTACTTC
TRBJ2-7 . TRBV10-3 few CAIGTRRSYEQYF TGTGCCATCGGGACAAGGAGGTCCTACGAGCAGTACTTC
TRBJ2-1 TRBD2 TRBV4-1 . CASSQGVAGAHTSYNEQFF TGCGCCAGCAGCCAAGGGGTAGCGGGGGCCCACACCTCCTACAATGAGCAGTTCTTC
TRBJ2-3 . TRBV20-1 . CSARPREIPDTQYF TGCAGTGCTAGACCGCGGGAAATTCCAGATACGCAGTATTTT
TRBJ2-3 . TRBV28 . CASSLFRAASRDTQYF TGTGCCAGCAGTTTATTTCGGGCTGCGTCGAGGGATACGCAGTATTTT
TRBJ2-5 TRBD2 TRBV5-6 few CASSSGLAEETQYF TGTGCCAGCAGCTCGGGACTAGCGGAAGAGACCCAGTACTTC
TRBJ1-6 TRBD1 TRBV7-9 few CASNAGTENSPLHF TGTGCCAGCAATGCCGGGACAGAGAATTCACCCCTCCACTTT
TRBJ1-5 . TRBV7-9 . CASSLGPQPQHF TGTGCCAGCAGCTTAGGGCCCCAGCCCCAGCATTTT
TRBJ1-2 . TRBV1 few CTSSQPRLPIGYGYTF TGCACCAGCAGCCAACCTCGACTCCCGATAGGGTATGGCTACACCTTC
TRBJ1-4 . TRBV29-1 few CSVGLRTHTGTNEKLFF TGCAGCGTTGGTCTCCGCACCCATACTGGAACTAATGAAAAACTGTTTTTT
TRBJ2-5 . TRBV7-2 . CASSLVSGDMETQYF TGTGCCAGCAGCTTAGTGTCAGGGGATATGGAGACCCAGTACTTC
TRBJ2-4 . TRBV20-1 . CSATSTVRAKNIQYF TGCAGTGCTACTTCGACAGTACGAGCCAAAAACATTCAGTACTTC
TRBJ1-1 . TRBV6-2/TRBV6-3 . CASSYSATGTEAFF TGTGCCAGCAGTTACTCCGCGACAGGCACTGAAGCTTTCTTT
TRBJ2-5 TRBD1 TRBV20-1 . CSARGDRTQETQYF TGCAGTGCTAGAGGGGACAGGACGCAGGAGACCCAGTACTTC
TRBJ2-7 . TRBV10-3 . CAISGGLPEQYF TGTGCCATCAGTGGAGGTCTCCCTGAGCAGTACTTC
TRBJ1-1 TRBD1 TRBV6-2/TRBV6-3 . CASRLQGAAEAFF TGTGCCAGCAGACTACAGGGGGCCGCTGAAGCTTTCTTT
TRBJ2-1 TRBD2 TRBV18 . CASSPPLSGSSYNEQFF TGTGCCAGCTCACCCCCACTAAGCGGGAGCTCCTACAATGAGCAGTTCTTC
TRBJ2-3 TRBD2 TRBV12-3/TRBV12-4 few CASLSGGAPDTQYF TGTGCCAGCCTCAGCGGGGGGGCCCCAGATACGCAGTATTTT
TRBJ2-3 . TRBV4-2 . CASSQDSRVHF TGTGCCAGCAGCCAAGACAGCCGAGTGCATTTT